Listed below are T cell receptor beta chains from one sample, sequenced in a study of T cell changes during pregnancy in multiple sclerosis. Sequencing used immunoSEQ multiplex PCR; TCRdb keeps in-frame clones, though not all of them. The repertoire includes tens of thousands of clones, approximately 89% of them detected once, and approximately 0.9% sits in the top ten. The sequencing here drew on peripheral blood, taken before pregnancy. The receptors derive from a female donor with multiple sclerosis, enrolled in a pregnancy study. Both conserved end residues are part of each CDR3. A D gene is named only where the DNA matches it firmly. Rows may omit the clone size; those that give it use once, few, many or a size class.

13 - - TRBJ1-2 TRBV6-5 TGTGCCAGCAGTAGGTACGGGGGCTATGGCTACACCTTC CASSRYGGYGYTF
13 - - TRBJ1-4 TRBV29-1 TGCAGCGTCGGGGGACGTACTAATGAAAAACTGTTTTTT CSVGGRTNEKLFF
16 TRBD1 once TRBJ1-5 TRBV12-5 TGTGCTAGTGGCGGTACAGGGGGCGCGGGCAATCAGCCCCAGCATTTT CASGGTGGAGNQPQHF
15 - once TRBJ1-4 TRBV5-4 TGTGCCAGCAGCTTGGAGGTTGGGGCGTCAGAAAAACTGTTTTTT CASSLEVGASEKLFF
13 - - TRBJ2-5 TRBV7-2 TGTGCCAGCAGCACCTTACTAGCAGAGACCCAGTACTTC CASSTLLAETQYF
15 TRBD2 - TRBJ2-7 TRBV6-1 TGTGCCAGCACCCCAGCCGGGACTAGCGGCTACGAGCAGTACTTC CASTPAGTSGYEQYF
14 - - TRBJ2-6 TRBV30 TGTGCCTGGAGTGGGAGCTCTGGGGCCAACGTCCTGACTTTC CAWSGSSGANVLTF
17 - - TRBJ1-3 TRBV4-2 TGTGCCAGCAGCCCTTGGCGCGGGGGTTCCTCTGGAAACACCATATATTTT CASSPWRGGSSGNTIYF
11 - - TRBJ1-1 TRBV7-2 TGTGCCAGCAGCCAGAACACTGAAGCTTTCTTT CASSQNTEAFF
16 TRBD1 - TRBJ1-1 TRBV5-1 TGCGCCAGCAGCTTGGCGGGACAGGGGGCGAACACTGAAGCTTTCTTT CASSLAGQGANTEAFF
11 - - TRBJ2-1 TRBV19 TGTGCCAGTAGTACCTTTTATGAGCAGTTCTTC CASSTFYEQFF
15 TRBD1 - TRBJ2-7 TRBV11-3 TGTGCCAGCAGCCGGGGGGAGGACAGGGGGAACGAGCAGTACTTC CASSRGEDRGNEQYF
15 - - TRBJ2-2 TRBV4-1 TGCGCCAGCAGCCAAGAGCCAGGGTTCACCGGGGAGCTGTTTTTT CASSQEPGFTGELFF
18 TRBD1 - TRBJ2-6 TRBV18 TGTGCCAGCTCTCCAAAGGCGGGACAGGGTACGGGGGCCAACGTCCTGACTTTC CASSPKAGQGTGANVLTF
14 TRBD1 - TRBJ2-1 TRBV11-3 TGTGCCAGCAGCTTAGCGACAGGGGCCCATGAGCAGTTCTTC CASSLATGAHEQFF
18 TRBD1 - TRBJ1-2 TRBV9 TGTGCCAGCAGCCATGGGGATGACAGGGAAAGTTGGAACTATGGCTACACCTTC CASSHGDDRESWNYGYTF
16 TRBD1 - TRBJ1-3 TRBV4-3 TGCGCCAGCAGCCAAGTGGGACAGGGGGCTGGAAACACCATATATTTT CASSQVGQGAGNTIYF
15 - - TRBJ1-2 TRBV15 TGTGCCACCAGCAGAGGATTCGCACAGAACTATGGCTACACCTTC CATSRGFAQNYGYTF
12 - - TRBJ2-5 TRBV6-5 TGTGCCACTAGGGGGGGGTCGAAGACCCAGTACTTC CATRGGSKTQYF
12 - - TRBJ2-1 TRBV27 TGTGCCAGCAGCTGGGGAGAGAATGAGCAGTTCTTC CASSWGENEQFF
15 TRBD1 few TRBJ2-7 TRBV28 TGTGCCAGCCGCGAGTCCGGGACAGGGGATCTCGAGCAGTACTTC CASRESGTGDLEQYF
13 - few TRBJ1-2 TRBV11-2 TGTGCCAGCAGCTCGGACAGCCCCTATGGCTACACCTTC CASSSDSPYGYTF
18 TRBD1 - TRBJ2-5 TRBV27 TGTGCCAGCAGCCACCCCTACCGGAGCGGGACAGGGAAAGAGACCCAGTACTTC CASSHPYRSGTGKETQYF
15 TRBD1 - TRBJ1-2 TRBV2 TGTGCCAGCAGTGGGACGACAGGGTCCAACTATGGCTACACCTTC CASSGTTGSNYGYTF
13 TRBD1 - TRBJ1-2 TRBV5-4 TGTGCCAGCAGCCCGGACAGGATTTATGGCTACACCTTC CASSPDRIYGYTF
16 TRBD1 - TRBJ2-3 TRBV7-3 TGTGCCAGCAGCTTAGGGACAGGCCCGGGCACAGATACGCAGTATTTT CASSLGTGPGTDTQYF
17 - - TRBJ2-6 TRBV5-4 TGTGCCGTAAATCAAGGAGGAAAACTTTCTGGGGCCAACGTCCTGACTTTC CAVNQGGKLSGANVLTF
13 TRBD1 - TRBJ2-7 TRBV2 TGTGCCAGCAGACGACAGGGGAATGACGAGCAGTACTTC CASRRQGNDEQYF
16 - - TRBJ2-3 TRBV5-1 TGCGCCAGCAGCTTGAGGGGGGGCGTCGGCACAGATACGCAGTATTTT CASSLRGGVGTDTQYF
17 - few TRBJ2-3 TRBV14 TGTGCCAGCAGCCAAGCCCCTAGGTTCCTCTTCCAAGATACGCAGTATTTT CASSQAPRFLFQDTQYF
14 - - TRBJ1-1 TRBV19 TGTGCCAGTAGTATATTCGGCGGTAACACTGAAGCTTTCTTT CASSIFGGNTEAFF